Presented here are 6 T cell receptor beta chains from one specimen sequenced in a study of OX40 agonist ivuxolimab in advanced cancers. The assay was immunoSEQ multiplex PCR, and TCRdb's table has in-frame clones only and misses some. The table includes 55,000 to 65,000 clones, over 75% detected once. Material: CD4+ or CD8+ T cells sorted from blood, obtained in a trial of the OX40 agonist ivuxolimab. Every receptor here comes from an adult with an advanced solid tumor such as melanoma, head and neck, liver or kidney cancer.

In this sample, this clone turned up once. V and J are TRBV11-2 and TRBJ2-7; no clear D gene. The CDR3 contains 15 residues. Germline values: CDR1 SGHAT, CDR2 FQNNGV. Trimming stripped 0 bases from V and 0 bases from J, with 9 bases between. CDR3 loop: CASSLDRLSSYEQYF. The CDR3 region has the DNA TGTGCCAGCAGCTTAGACCGACTGAGCTCCTACGAGCAGTACTTC. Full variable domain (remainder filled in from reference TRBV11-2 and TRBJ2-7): EAGVAQSPRYKIIEKRQSVAFWCNPISGHATLYWYQQILGQGPKLLIQFQNNGVVDDSQLPKDRFSAERLKGVDSTLKIQPAKLEDSAVYLCASSLDRLSSYEQYFGPGTRLTVT.

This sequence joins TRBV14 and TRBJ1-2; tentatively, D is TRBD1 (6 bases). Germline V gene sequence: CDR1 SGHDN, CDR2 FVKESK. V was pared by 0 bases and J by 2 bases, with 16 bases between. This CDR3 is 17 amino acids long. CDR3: CASSQDLGQSRNYGYTF. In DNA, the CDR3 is TGTGCCAGCAGCCAAGATTTAGGACAGTCCCGGAACTATGGCTACACCTTC.

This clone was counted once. In DNA form, the CDR3 reads TGTGCCAGCAGCTTAGACACGTGGGGGTCCTACCCCAGCACAGATACGCAGTATTTT. It encodes CASSLDTWGSYPSTDTQYF. The V gene is TRBV7-9, the J gene TRBJ2-3; the D call may be TRBD1 or TRBD2 (5 bases each). V lost 1 base and J lost 0, with 20 bases in between. The CDR3 has 19 amino acids. Germline CDR1 and CDR2: SEHNR and FQNEAQ (reference sequence).

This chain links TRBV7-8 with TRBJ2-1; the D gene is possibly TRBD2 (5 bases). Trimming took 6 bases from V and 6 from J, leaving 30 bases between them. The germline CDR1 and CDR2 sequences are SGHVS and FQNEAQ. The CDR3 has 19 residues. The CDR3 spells CASRRLPGIGFSPGNEQFF. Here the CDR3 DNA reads TGTGCCAGCAGGAGGTTACCGGGGATCGGCTTCTCTCCGGGCAATGAGCAGTTCTTC.

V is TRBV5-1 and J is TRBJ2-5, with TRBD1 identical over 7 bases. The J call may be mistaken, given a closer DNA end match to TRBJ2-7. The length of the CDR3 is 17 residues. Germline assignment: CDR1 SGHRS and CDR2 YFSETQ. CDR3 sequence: CASSLAPQTGNPYEQYF. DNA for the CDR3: TGCGCCAGCAGCTTGGCGCCTCAGACAGGGAATCCCTACGAGCAGTACTTC.

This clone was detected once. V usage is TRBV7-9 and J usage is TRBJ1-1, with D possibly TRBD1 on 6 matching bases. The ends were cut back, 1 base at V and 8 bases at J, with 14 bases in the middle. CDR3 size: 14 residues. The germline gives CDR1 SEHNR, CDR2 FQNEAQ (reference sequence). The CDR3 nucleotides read TGTGCCAGCAGCTTAGGGGGTATGGACAGAGAAGCTTTCTTT. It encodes CASSLGGMDREAFF. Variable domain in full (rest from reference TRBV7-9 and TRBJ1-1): DTGVSQNPRHKITKRGQNVTFRCDPISEHNRLYWYRQTLGQGPEFLTYFQNEAQLEKSRLLSDRFSAERPKGSFSTLEIQRTEQGDSAMYLCASSLGGMDREAFFGQGTRLTVV.